This TCR beta chain was identified during a study of blood T cell repertoires in COVID-19. Study as a whole: Both acute and convalescent COVID-19 samples were obtained from the United States, Italy and Spain. PBMCs, B-cell-depleted T cells, or T cells were the source of the cDNA or gDNA that made up the material.

Authors' data handling: Estimation of nucleated cell counts was performed using reference gene primer amplification. The table came from immunoSEQ multiplex PCR; TCRdb's copy has only in-frame clones and leaves some out. V, J and clone size were drawn from that table, and D and trimming were deduced from the DNA. The data hold some 150,000 clones, with approximately 88% observed a single time. The V end was cut by 8 bases, the J end by 0 bases, with 11 bases between. The CDR3 covers 13 residues. Germline V lookup: CDR1 MNHEY, CDR2 SMNVEV (reference sequence). Sequencing was carried out using peripheral blood. The TCR was taken from a woman aged 55-75 years who had recovered from COVID-19. The V call is TRBV27, the J call TRBJ2-7, with TRBD1 as a possible D gene (5 bases). CDR3 loop: CASGRQSSYEQYF. The CDR3 nucleotides are TGTGCCAGCGGCAGACAGAGCTCCTACGAGCAGTACTTC.